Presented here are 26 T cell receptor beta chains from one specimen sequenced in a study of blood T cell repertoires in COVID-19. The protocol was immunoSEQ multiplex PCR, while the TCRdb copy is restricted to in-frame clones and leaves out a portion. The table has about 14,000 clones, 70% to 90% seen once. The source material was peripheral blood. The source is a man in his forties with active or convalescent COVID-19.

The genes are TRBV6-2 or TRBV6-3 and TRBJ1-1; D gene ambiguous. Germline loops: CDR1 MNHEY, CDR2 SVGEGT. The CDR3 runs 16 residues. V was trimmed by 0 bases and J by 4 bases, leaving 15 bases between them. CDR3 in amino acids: CASSYSLLPPSTEAFF. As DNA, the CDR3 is TGTGCCAGCAGTTACTCGTTACTCCCACCGAGCACTGAAGCTTTCTTT.

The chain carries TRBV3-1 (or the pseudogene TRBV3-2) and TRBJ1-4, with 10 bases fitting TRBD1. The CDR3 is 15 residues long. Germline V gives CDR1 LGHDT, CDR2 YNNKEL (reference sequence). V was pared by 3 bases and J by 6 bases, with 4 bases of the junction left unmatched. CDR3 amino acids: CASSHRQGAYEKLFF. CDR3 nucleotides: TGTGCCAGCAGCCACCGACAGGGGGCTTATGAAAAACTGTTTTTT.

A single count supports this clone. CDR3 sequence: CASSHKGVSENTIYF. As DNA, the CDR3 is TGCGCCAGCAGTCATAAGGGGGTATCGGAAAACACCATATATTTT. The J gene is TRBJ1-3, the V gene TRBV23-1; the D gene is possibly TRBD1 (6 bases). TRBV23-1 is an ORF, and what it does is uncertain. The CDR3 extends over 15 amino acids. With 3 bases removed from V and 6 bases from J, the gap between germline ends came to 15 bases.

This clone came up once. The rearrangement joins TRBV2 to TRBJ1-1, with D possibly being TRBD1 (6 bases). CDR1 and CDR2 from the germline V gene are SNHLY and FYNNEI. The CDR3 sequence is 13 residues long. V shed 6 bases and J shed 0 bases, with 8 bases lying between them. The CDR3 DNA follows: TGTGCCAGCAGCACAGGGATGAACACTGAAGCTTTCTTT. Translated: CASSTGMNTEAFF. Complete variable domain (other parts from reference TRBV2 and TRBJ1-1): EPEVTQTPSHQVTQMGQEVILRCVPISNHLYFYWYRQILGQKVEFLVSFYNNEISEKSEIFDDQFSVERPDGSNFTLKIRSTKLEDSAMYFCASSTGMNTEAFFGQGTRLTVV.

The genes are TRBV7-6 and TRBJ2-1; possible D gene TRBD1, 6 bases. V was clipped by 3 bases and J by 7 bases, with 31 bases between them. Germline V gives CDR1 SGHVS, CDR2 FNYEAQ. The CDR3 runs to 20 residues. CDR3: CASSLFQYSMGAGLKNEQFF. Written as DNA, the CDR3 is TGTGCCAGCAGCTTGTTTCAATACTCTATGGGGGCAGGTCTAAAGAATGAGCAGTTCTTC.

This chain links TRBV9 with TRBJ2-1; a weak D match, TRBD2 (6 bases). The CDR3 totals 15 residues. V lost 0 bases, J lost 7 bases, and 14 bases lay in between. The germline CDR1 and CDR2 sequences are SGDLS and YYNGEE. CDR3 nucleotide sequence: TGTGCCAGCAGCGTAGGACTAGGTAGTAGTAATGAGCAGTTCTTC. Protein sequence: CASSVGLGSSNEQFF.

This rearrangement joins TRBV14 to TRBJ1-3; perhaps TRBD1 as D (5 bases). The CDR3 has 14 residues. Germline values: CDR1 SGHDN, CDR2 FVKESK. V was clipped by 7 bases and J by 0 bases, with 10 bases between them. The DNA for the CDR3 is TGTGCCAGCACAGGGTCAGGCTCTGGAAACACCATATATTTT. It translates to CASTGSGSGNTIYF.

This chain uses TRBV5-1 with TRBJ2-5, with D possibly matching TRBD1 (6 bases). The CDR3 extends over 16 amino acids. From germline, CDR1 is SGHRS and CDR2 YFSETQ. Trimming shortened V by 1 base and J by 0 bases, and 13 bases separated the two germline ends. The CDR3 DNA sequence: TGCGCCAGCAGCTTGCCGACAGGCAAGTACCAAGAGACCCAGTACTTC. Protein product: CASSLPTGKYQETQYF.

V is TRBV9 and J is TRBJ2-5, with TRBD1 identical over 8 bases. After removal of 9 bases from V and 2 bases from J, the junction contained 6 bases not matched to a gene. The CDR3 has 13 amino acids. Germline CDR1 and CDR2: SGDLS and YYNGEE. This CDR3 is CANRQGNQETQYF. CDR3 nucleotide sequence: TGTGCCAACAGACAGGGGAATCAAGAGACCCAGTACTTC.

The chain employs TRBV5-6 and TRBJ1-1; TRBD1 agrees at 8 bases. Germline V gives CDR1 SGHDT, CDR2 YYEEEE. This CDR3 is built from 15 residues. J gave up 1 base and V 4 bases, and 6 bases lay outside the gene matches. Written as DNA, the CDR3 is TGTGCCAGCAGCCCGCTCGGACAGGGGAACACTGAAGCTTTCTTT. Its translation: CASSPLGQGNTEAFF. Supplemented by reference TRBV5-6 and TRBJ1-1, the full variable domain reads DAGVTQSPTHLIKTRGQQVTLRCSPKSGHDTVSWYQQALGQGPQFIFQYYEEEERQRGNFPDRFSGHQFPNYSSELNVNALLLGDSALYLCASSPLGQGNTEAFFGQGTRLTVV.

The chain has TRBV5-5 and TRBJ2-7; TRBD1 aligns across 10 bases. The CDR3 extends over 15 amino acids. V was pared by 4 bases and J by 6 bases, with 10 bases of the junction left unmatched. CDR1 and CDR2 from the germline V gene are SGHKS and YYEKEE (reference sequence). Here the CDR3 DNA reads TGTGCCAGCAGCCGGAGTTGGACAGGGGGTGGCGAGCAGTACTTC. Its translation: CASSRSWTGGGEQYF.

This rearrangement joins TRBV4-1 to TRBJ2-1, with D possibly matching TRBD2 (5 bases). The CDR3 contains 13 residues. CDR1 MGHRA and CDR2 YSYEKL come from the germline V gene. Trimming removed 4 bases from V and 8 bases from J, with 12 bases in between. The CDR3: CASSPPAGDEQFF. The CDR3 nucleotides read TGCGCCAGCAGCCCCCCAGCCGGGGATGAGCAGTTCTTC.

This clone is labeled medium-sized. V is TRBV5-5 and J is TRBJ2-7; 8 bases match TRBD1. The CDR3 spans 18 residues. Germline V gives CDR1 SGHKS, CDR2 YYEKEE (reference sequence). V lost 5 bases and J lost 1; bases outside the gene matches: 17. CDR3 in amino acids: CASSEGGQDSHLSYEQYF. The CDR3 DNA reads TGTGCCAGCAGTGAGGGGGGACAGGATTCCCATCTTTCCTACGAGCAGTACTTC.

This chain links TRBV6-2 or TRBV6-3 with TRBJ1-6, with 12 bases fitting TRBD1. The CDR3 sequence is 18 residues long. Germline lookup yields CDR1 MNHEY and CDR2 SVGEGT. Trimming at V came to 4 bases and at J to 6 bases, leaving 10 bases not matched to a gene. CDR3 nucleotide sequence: TGTGCCAGCAGTTTTACCGGGACAGGGGGCGTAGGTAATTCACCCCTCCACTTT. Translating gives CASSFTGTGGVGNSPLHF.

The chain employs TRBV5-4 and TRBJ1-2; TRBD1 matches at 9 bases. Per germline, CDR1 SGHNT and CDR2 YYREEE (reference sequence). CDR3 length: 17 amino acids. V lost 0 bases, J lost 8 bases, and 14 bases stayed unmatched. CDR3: CASSLVGSGQGPFGYTF. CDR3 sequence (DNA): TGTGCCAGCAGCTTGGTTGGCTCGGGACAGGGCCCTTTCGGCTACACCTTC.

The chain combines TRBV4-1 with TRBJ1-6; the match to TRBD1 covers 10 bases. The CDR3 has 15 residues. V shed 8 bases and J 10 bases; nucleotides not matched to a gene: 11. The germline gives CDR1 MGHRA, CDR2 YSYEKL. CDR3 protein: CASSRTGTGDSPLHF. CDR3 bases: TGCGCCAGCTCAAGGACCGGGACAGGGGACTCACCCCTCCACTTT.

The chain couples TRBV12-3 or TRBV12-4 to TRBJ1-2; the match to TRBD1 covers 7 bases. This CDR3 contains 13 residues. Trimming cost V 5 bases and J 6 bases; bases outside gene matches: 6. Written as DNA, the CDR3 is TGTGCCAGCAGTAGAACAGGGGACAATGGCTACACCTTC. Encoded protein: CASSRTGDNGYTF.

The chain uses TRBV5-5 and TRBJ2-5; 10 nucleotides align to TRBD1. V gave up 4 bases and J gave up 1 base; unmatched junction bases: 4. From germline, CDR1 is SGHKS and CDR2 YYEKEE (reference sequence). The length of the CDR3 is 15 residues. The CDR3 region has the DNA TGTGCCAGCAGCACGCGGGACAGGGGCCAAGAGACCCAGTACTTC. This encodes CASSTRDRGQETQYF.

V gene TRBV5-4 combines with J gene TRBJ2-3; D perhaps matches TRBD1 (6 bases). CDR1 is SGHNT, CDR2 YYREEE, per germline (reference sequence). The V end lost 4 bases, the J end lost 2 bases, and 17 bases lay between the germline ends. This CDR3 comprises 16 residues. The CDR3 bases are TGTGCCAGCAGCAACGGGCAGGGGAAGAACACAGATACGCAGTATTTT. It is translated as CASSNGQGKNTDTQYF. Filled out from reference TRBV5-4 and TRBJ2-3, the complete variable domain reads ETGVTQSPTHLIKTRGQQVTLRCSSQSGHNTVSWYQQALGQGPQFIFQYYREEENGRGNFPPRFSGLQFPNYSSELNVNALELDDSALYLCASSNGQGKNTDTQYFGPGTRLTVL.

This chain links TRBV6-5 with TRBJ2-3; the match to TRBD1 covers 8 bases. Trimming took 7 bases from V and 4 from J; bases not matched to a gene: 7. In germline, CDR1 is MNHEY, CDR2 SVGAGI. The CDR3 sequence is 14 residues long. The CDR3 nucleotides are TGTGCCAGCAACGGCAGGGGGCGGTCAGATACGCAGTATTTT. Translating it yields CASNGRGRSDTQYF.

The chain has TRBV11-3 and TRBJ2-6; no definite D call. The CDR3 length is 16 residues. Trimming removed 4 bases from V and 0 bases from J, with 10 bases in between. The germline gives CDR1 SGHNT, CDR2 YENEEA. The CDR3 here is CASSSGWFSGANVLTF. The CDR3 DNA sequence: TGTGCCAGCAGCTCCGGGTGGTTCTCTGGGGCCAACGTCCTGACTTTC.

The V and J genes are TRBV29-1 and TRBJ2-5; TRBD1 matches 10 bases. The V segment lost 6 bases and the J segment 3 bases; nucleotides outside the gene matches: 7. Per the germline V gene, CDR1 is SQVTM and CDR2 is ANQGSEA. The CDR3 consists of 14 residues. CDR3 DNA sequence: TGCAGCGTATCTGCCGGGACAGGGGAAGAGACCCAGTACTTC. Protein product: CSVSAGTGEETQYF.

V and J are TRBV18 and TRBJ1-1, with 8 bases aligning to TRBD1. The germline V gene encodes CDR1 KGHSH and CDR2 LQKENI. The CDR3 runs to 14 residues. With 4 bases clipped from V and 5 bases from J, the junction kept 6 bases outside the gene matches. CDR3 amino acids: CASSQGQGWTEAFF. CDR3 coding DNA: TGTGCCAGCTCACAAGGACAGGGCTGGACTGAAGCTTTCTTT.

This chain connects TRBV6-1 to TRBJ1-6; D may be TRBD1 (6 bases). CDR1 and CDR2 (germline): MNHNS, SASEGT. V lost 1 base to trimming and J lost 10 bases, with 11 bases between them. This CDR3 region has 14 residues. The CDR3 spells CASSEDGGGSPLHF. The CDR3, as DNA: TGTGCCAGCAGTGAAGATGGGGGGGGCTCACCCCTCCACTTT.

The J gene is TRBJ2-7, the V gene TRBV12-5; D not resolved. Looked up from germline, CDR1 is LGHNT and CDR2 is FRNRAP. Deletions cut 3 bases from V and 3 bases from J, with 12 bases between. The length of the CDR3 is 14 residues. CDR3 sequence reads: CASGLGSPSYEQYF. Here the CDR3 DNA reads TGTGCTAGTGGTTTAGGTAGCCCGAGCTACGAGCAGTACTTC. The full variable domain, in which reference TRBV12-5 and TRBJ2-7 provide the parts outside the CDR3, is DARVTQTPRHKVTEMGQEVTMRCQPILGHNTVFWYRQTMMQGLELLAYFRNRAPLDDSGMPKDRFSAEMPDATLATLKIQPSEPRDSAVYFCASGLGSPSYEQYFGPGTRLTVT.

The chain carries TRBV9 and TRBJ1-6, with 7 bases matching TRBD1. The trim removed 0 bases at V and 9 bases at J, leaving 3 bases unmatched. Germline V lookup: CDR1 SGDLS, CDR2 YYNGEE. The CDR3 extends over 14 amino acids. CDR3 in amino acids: CASSVEAGGSPLHF. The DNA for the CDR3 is TGTGCCAGCAGCGTAGAGGCAGGGGGTTCACCCCTCCACTTT.